This T cell receptor beta chain emerged from a study of Ad26.COV2.S vaccination and SARS-CoV-2 variants. Study details: In the COV1001 trial, the donor was in the Ad26.COV2.S arm.

Overall study results and limits: In vaccinated individuals, spike-specific CD8+ and CD4+ T cell responses reportedly displayed substantial breadth. The TCR breadth and depth analyses may have produced an underestimate of total T cell responses.

Treatment given: over 15 received Ad26.COV2.S at low or high dose, single or two shots; 5 received placebo; per-sample allocation not given. Specimens were obtained on day 63 following the first vaccine or placebo injection. It was an adult aged 18-55 years in Boston who was the donor. The method was immunoSEQ multiplex PCR; TCRdb's version includes in-frame clones alone and lacks a portion of them. Here the sample spans about half a million clones, 80% to 90% being singletons. As to this clone: Its specificity is not known.

Trimming stripped 2 bases from V and 4 bases from J, with 8 bases between. Germline V gives CDR1 SGHKS, CDR2 YYEKEE (reference sequence). This CDR3 has 13 amino acids. The sequence was obtained from a person aged 18-65 years who received the Ad26.COV2.S COVID-19 vaccine or a placebo. This specimen was peripheral blood, taken in a trial of Ad26.COV2.S vaccine versus placebo. V and J are TRBV5-5 and TRBJ2-3; D unclear. The CDR3 region is CASSLLSADTQYF. The CDR3 DNA sequence: TGTGCCAGCAGCTTACTAAGCGCAGATACGCAGTATTTT.